The 25 T cell receptor beta chains below were found in one sample sequenced in a study of control samples from healthy donors and cancer patients (dated by TCRdb to 2018 to 2021). The library was prepared using the immunoSEQ multiplex PCR assay. TCRdb took over this immuneACCESS table, retaining in-frame rearrangements with V and J assigned. Such tables are incomplete; in checked studies, under half of the missing clones stem from an unresolved V gene, and the remainder is unexplained. This sample has 100,000 or so clones in its table, and roughly 85% of those were observed once. The ten largest clones take up 13% of the sample. Sequenced material: blood. Every receptor here comes from a woman between 45 and 60 years old in good health.

The rearrangement uses TRBV3-1 (or the pseudogene TRBV3-2) and TRBJ1-5, with 10 bases lining up with TRBD1. CDR3 size: 14 residues. The germline V gene has CDR1 LGHDT and CDR2 YNNKEL (reference sequence). With V trimmed by 4 bases and J by 6 bases, 3 bases remained unmatched. The CDR3 sequence: CASSRGTGVQPQHF. The CDR3 DNA reads as TGTGCCAGCAGCCGAGGGACAGGGGTTCAGCCCCAGCATTTT.

There are a few counts of this clone. The CDR3 spells CAIKQGGLSYEQYF. The CDR3 nucleotides are TGTGCCATCAAGCAGGGCGGCCTCTCCTACGAGCAGTACTTC. The chain has TRBV10-3 and TRBJ2-7; D may be TRBD1 (5 bases). Germline CDR1 is ENHRY and CDR2 is SYGVKD. The CDR3 is 14 residues long. V shed 7 bases and J shed 0 bases, with 13 bases lying between them.

V is TRBV19 and J is TRBJ2-3; possibly TRBD1 for D (5 bases). This CDR3 comprises 13 residues. CDR1 is LNHDA and CDR2 is SQIVND in the germline V gene (reference sequence). Trimming removed 7 bases from V and 4 bases from J, with 12 bases in between. Here the CDR3 reads CASTHQGADTQYF. Here the CDR3 DNA reads TGTGCCAGTACCCACCAGGGCGCAGATACGCAGTATTTT. Using reference TRBV19 and TRBJ2-3 for the parts outside the CDR3, the full variable domain is DGGITQSPKYLFRKEGQNVTLSCEQNLNHDAMYWYRQDPGQGLRLIYYSQIVNDFQKGDIAEGYSVSREKKESFPLTVTSAQKNPTAFYLCASTHQGADTQYFGPGTRLTVL.

This clone was counted only a few times. This sequence joins TRBV6-2 or TRBV6-3 and TRBJ1-2, with D hard to call. Per germline, CDR1 MNHEY and CDR2 SVGEGT. The V end lost 0 bases, the J end lost 1 base, and 3 bases lay between the germline ends. CDR3 length: 13 residues. CDR3: CASSYSNNYGYTF. In DNA, the CDR3 is TGTGCCAGCAGTTACTCGAATAACTATGGCTACACCTTC.

The chain employs TRBV4-2 and TRBJ2-3, with 14 bases fitting TRBD2. Germline CDR1 LGHNA, CDR2 YNFKEQ. This CDR3 contains 19 residues. The V gene end was trimmed by 2 bases and the J gene end by 2 bases; junction bases not matched to a gene: 9. CDR3 protein: CASSQQPGTSGGITDTQYF. The CDR3, as DNA: TGTGCCAGCAGCCAACAGCCCGGGACTAGCGGGGGAATCACAGATACGCAGTATTTT.

CDR3: CASSSWTGDYNEQFF. CDR3 bases: TGTGCCAGCAGCTCCTGGACAGGGGACTACAATGAGCAGTTCTTC. This chain connects TRBV11-3 to TRBJ2-1, with 9 bases matching TRBD1. V shed 4 bases and J 3 bases; nucleotides not matched to a gene: 4. Germline CDR1 SGHNT, CDR2 YENEEA. The CDR3 consists of 15 residues. Full variable domain (remainder filled in from reference TRBV11-3 and TRBJ2-1): EAGVVQSPRYKIIEKKQPVAFWCNPISGHNTLYWYLQNLGQGPELLIRYENEEAVDDSQLPKDRFSAERLKGVDSTLKIQPAELGDSAVYLCASSSWTGDYNEQFFGPGTRLTVL.

This clone came up a few times. The chain has TRBV2 and TRBJ2-3; tentative D call: TRBD2 (5 bases). The CDR3 runs to 16 residues. Trimming stripped 1 base from V and 4 bases from J, with 15 bases between. Germline values: CDR1 SNHLY, CDR2 FYNNEI. The CDR3 DNA reads as TGTGCCAGCAGTGAAGTTCTACTAGTTTCTTCAGATACGCAGTATTTT. Translation: CASSEVLLVSSDTQYF.

The rearrangement joins TRBV6-2 or TRBV6-3 to TRBJ2-1; D is possibly TRBD2 (5 bases). Germline lookup yields CDR1 MNHEY and CDR2 SVGEGT. The CDR3 is 17 amino acids. V lost 2 bases and J 6 bases, leaving 20 bases between the germline ends. The CDR3 reads CASSYQLGLKRANEQFF. The CDR3 DNA reads as TGTGCCAGCAGTTACCAGTTGGGCCTGAAGAGGGCCAATGAGCAGTTCTTC.

The rearrangement joins TRBV1 to TRBJ2-7. TRBV1 is flagged as a pseudogene. The CDR3 loop spans 13 amino acids. The CDR3 here is CTSSQGNGYEQYF. CDR3 nucleotide sequence: TGCACCAGCAGCCAAGGAAATGGGTACGAGCAGTACTTC.

The table lists this clone with a count of one. This chain joins TRBV25-1 and TRBJ2-7; TRBD1 might be the D (5 bases). V lost 8 bases and J lost 0, with 14 bases in between. The CDR3 totals 14 residues. Germline V gene lookup returns CDR1 MGHDK and CDR2 SYGVNS. The CDR3 reads CASWGSSSSYEQYF. In nucleotides, the CDR3 is TGTGCCAGCTGGGGCAGTAGCAGCTCCTACGAGCAGTACTTC.

This clone came up a few times. The chain links TRBV24-1 to TRBJ1-2, with a weak D call TRBD1 (5 bases). CDR1 KGHDR and CDR2 SFDVKD come from the germline V gene. There are 13 residues in the CDR3. V was shortened by 4 bases and J by 5 bases, with 10 bases between the two germline ends. This CDR3 reads CATSEGDYYGYTF. CDR3 nucleotide sequence: TGTGCCACCAGTGAGGGGGACTATTATGGCTACACCTTC.

The gene calls are TRBV11-2 and TRBJ1-2; perhaps TRBD1 as D (6 bases). Trimming took off 5 bases at V and 4 bases at J, with 14 bases between the two ends. CDR1 is SGHAT, CDR2 FQNNGV, per germline. The CDR3 covers 14 residues. DNA for the CDR3: TGTGCCAGCAGCCGAAACGGGGGCGGCTATGGCTACACCTTC. It encodes CASSRNGGGYGYTF.

The V call is TRBV13, the J call TRBJ2-7; 8 bases agree with TRBD1. The CDR3 runs 14 residues. J gave up 2 bases and V 5 bases, and 5 bases lay outside the gene matches. Germline-derived CDR1 and CDR2 are PRHDT and FYEKMQ (reference sequence). The CDR3: CASSGEQGAYEQYF. The DNA for the CDR3 is TGTGCCAGCAGCGGAGAACAGGGGGCCTACGAGCAGTACTTC.

The chain is built from TRBV7-2 and TRBJ2-7; weak D call: TRBD1 (6 bases). V dropped 5 bases and J dropped 3 bases, with 14 bases sitting between them. The CDR3 is made up of 14 amino acids. The germline V gene has CDR1 SGHTA and CDR2 FQGNSA. The CDR3 DNA sequence: TGTGCCAGCAGCCAATCGGACAGCCACTACGAGCAGTACTTC. Encoded protein: CASSQSDSHYEQYF.

This clone showed up just a few times. The V gene is TRBV28, the J gene TRBJ1-5; D might be TRBD1 (6 bases). The germline gives CDR1 MDHEN, CDR2 SYDVKM. The germline V and J ends were trimmed by 3 bases and 5 bases, with 23 bases remaining between them. The CDR3 has 18 amino acids. The CDR3 nucleotides are TGTGCCAGCAGTTTGAGTCAGGGGCTTGGCTCCGTCGATCAGCCCCAGCATTTT. As protein: CASSLSQGLGSVDQPQHF.

The chain carries TRBV28 and TRBJ2-7; D ambiguous. Trimming stripped 2 bases from V and 1 base from J, with 6 bases between. The germline V gene has CDR1 MDHEN and CDR2 SYDVKM. The CDR3 consists of 13 residues. The CDR3 reads CASSLDPSYEQYF. The CDR3 nucleotides read TGTGCCAGCAGTTTAGATCCGTCCTACGAGCAGTACTTC.

V gene TRBV28 combines with J gene TRBJ2-7; D tentatively fits TRBD1 or TRBD2 (5 bases each). The length of the CDR3 is 14 residues. The V end lost 6 bases, the J end lost 3 bases, and 15 bases lay between the germline ends. Germline loops: CDR1 MDHEN, CDR2 SYDVKM. The CDR3 DNA reads TGTGCCAGCAGCCTCCGGGGCACTATCTACGAGCAGTACTTC. Encoded protein: CASSLRGTIYEQYF.

This chain connects TRBV7-3 to TRBJ2-3; 16 nucleotides match TRBD2. The CDR3 has 18 residues. The junction had 6 bases not matched to a gene; V was cut back by 5 bases and J by 1 base. Germline V CDR1 and CDR2: SGHTA, FQGTGA. CDR3 loop: CASSLGTSGGAGTDTQYF. In DNA, the CDR3 is TGTGCCAGCAGCCTCGGGACTAGCGGGGGGGCGGGCACAGATACGCAGTATTTT.

The chain links TRBV11-3 to TRBJ2-7; tentatively, D is TRBD1 or TRBD2 (6 bases each). V gave up 5 bases and J gave up 0 bases, with 17 bases separating them. Germline V CDR1 and CDR2: SGHNT, YENEEA. The CDR3 is made up of 16 amino acids. CDR3: CASSPRGPYSSYEQYF. CDR3 nucleotides: TGTGCCAGCAGCCCCCGGGGGCCCTACTCCTCCTACGAGCAGTACTTC. Full variable domain (rest looked up from reference TRBV11-3 and TRBJ2-7): EAGVVQSPRYKIIEKKQPVAFWCNPISGHNTLYWYLQNLGQGPELLIRYENEEAVDDSQLPKDRFSAERLKGVDSTLKIQPAELGDSAVYLCASSPRGPYSSYEQYFGPGTRLTVT.

Details on this clone: Relative to the germline gene, one junction end is altered; a read error may explain this. V and J are TRBV5-1 and TRBJ2-3; D is uncertain. CDR3 length equals 12 residues. Germline loops: CDR1 SGHRS, CDR2 YFSETQ. The CDR3 DNA reads as TGCGCCAACAGCTTCAGCACAGATACGCAGTATTTT. Translation: CANSFSTDTQYF.

The chain carries TRBV5-4 and TRBJ2-7; the match to TRBD1 covers 7 bases. The CDR3 length is 15 residues. Germline-derived CDR1 and CDR2 are SGHNT and YYREEE (reference sequence). V lost 2 bases to trimming and J lost 2 bases; unmatched junction nucleotides: 7. Written as DNA, the CDR3 is TGTGCCAGCAGCTTTCCAGGGGGTAAGACCTACGAGCAGTACTTC. Residues: CASSFPGGKTYEQYF.

The V gene is TRBV4-3, the J gene TRBJ1-5; D is perhaps TRBD1 (5 bases). V gave up 0 bases and J gave up 15 bases, with 15 bases separating them. The CDR3 has 13 residues. CDR1 and CDR2 (germline): LGHNA, YSLEER. In DNA form, the CDR3 reads TGCGCCAGCAGCCAAGATTCGGGCAGGGCAATGCATTTT. It is translated as CASSQDSGRAMHF.

The V gene is TRBV12-5, the J gene TRBJ2-1, with D uncertain. CDR1 and CDR2 from the germline V gene are LGHNT and FRNRAP. This CDR3 contains 12 residues. V was trimmed by 3 bases and J by 8 bases, leaving 8 bases between them. The CDR3 sequence is CASGFQLDEQFF. CDR3 nucleotide sequence: TGTGCTAGTGGTTTCCAGCTCGATGAGCAGTTCTTC.

V is TRBV7-9 and J is TRBJ1-2; D call uncertain. V was shortened by 1 base and J by 8 bases, with 11 bases between the two germline ends. CDR3 length: 13 residues. Germline V gene sequence: CDR1 SEHNR, CDR2 FQNEAQ (reference sequence). The CDR3, as DNA: TGTGCCAGCAGCTTAGATCCCCCGAGGGGCTACACCTTC. Translation gives CASSLDPPRGYTF.

V gene TRBV19 combines with J gene TRBJ1-5; 9 bases match TRBD1. CDR1 LNHDA and CDR2 SQIVND come from the germline V gene (reference sequence). The CDR3 totals 15 residues. Losses at the gene ends were 2 bases for V and 5 bases for J; bases not matched to a gene: 4. The chain's CDR3 is CASSISWTGDQPQHF. The CDR3 region has the DNA TGTGCCAGTAGTATATCTTGGACAGGGGATCAGCCCCAGCATTTT.